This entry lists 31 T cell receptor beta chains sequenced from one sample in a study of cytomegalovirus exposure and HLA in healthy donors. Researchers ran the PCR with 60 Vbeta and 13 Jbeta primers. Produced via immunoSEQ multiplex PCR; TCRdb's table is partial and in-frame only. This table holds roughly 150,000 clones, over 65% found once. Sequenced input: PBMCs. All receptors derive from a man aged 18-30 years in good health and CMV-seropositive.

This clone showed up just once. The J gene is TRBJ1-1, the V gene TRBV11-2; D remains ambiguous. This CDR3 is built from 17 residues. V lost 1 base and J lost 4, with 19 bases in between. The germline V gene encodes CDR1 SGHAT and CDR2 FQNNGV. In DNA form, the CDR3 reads TGTGCCAGCAGCTTAGGGACTGCCACGCCGCGGAGCACTGAAGCTTTCTTT. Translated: CASSLGTATPRSTEAFF.

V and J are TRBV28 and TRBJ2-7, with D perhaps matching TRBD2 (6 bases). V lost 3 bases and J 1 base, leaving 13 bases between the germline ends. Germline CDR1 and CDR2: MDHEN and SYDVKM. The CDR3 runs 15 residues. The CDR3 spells CASSFSGETSYEQYV. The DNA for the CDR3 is TGTGCCAGCAGTTTTTCGGGGGAGACGTCCTACGAGCAGTACGTC.

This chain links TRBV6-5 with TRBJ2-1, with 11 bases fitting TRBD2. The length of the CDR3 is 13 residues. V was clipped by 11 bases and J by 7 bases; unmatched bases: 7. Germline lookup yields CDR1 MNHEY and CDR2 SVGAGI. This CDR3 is CASGLAGGNEQFF. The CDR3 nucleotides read TGTGCCTCCGGACTAGCGGGCGGAAATGAGCAGTTCTTC.

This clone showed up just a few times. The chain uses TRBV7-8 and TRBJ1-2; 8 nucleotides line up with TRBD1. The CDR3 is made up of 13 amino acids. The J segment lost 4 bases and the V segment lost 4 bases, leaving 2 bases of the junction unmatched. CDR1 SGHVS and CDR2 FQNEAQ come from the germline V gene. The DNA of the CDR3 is TGTGCCAGCAGCTCGACAGGGGTCTATGGCTACACCTTC. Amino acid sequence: CASSSTGVYGYTF.

CDR3 DNA sequence: TGTGCCAGCAGAACCACAGGGCAATACAATGAGCAGTTCTTC. Its translation is CASRTTGQYNEQFF. The V call is TRBV2, the J call TRBJ2-1; TRBD1 might be the D (6 bases). CDR3 length equals 14 residues. The germline V gene has CDR1 SNHLY and CDR2 FYNNEI. V lost 6 bases and J lost 4, with 13 bases in between.

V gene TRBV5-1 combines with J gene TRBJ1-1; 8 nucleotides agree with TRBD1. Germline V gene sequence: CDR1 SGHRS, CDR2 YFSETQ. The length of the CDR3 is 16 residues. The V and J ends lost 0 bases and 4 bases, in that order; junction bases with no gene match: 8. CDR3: CASSLDPGGASTEAFF. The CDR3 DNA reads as TGCGCCAGCAGCTTGGATCCAGGGGGCGCATCCACTGAAGCTTTCTTT.

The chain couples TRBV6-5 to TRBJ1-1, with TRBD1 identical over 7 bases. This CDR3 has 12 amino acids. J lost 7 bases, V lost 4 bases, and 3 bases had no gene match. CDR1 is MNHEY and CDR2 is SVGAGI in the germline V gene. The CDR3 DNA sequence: TGTGCCAGCAGTTCCGGGACAGATGAAGCTTTCTTT. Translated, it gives CASSSGTDEAFF.

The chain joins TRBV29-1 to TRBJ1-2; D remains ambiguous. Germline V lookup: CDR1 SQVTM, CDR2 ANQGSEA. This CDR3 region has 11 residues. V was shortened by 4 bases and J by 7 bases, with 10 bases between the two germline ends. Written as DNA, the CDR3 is TGCAGCGTTGGTCCGGCGGGTGGCTACACCTTC. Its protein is CSVGPAGGYTF.

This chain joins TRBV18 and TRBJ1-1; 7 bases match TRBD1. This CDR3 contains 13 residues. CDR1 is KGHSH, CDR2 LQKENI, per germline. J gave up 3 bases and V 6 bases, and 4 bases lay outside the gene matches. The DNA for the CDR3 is TGTGCCAGCTCGACGACAGGGCACACTGAAGCTTTCTTT. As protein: CASSTTGHTEAFF.

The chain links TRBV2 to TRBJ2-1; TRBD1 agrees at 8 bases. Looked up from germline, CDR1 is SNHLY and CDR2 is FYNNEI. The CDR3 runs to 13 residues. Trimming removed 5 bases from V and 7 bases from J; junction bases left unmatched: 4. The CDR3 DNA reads TGTGCCAGCAGTCCGGACAGGGTAAATGAGCAGTTCTTC. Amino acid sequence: CASSPDRVNEQFF.

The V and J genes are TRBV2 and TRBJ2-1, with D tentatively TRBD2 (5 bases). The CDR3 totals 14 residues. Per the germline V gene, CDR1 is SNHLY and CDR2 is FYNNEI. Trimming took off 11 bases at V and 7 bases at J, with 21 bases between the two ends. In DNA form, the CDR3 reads TGTGCCTGCCTTCGAGCGACCCGGGGTAATGAGCAGTTCTTC. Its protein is CACLRATRGNEQFF.

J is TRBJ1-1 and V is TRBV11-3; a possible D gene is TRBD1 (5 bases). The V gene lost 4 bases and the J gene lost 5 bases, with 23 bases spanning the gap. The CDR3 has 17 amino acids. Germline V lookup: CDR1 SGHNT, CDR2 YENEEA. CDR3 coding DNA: TGTGCCAGCAGCTCCAGTCTCGGACGGGGAGGGGATACTGAAGCTTTCTTT. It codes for CASSSSLGRGGDTEAFF.

This CDR3 reads CASSEALSTDTQYF. CDR3 nucleotides: TGTGCCAGCAGTGAAGCTCTGAGCACAGATACGCAGTATTTT. V gene TRBV2 combines with J gene TRBJ2-3; no firm D call. The germline gives CDR1 SNHLY, CDR2 FYNNEI. There are 14 residues in the CDR3. V lost 0 bases and J lost 0, with 4 bases in between. Full variable domain (outside the CDR3, taken from reference TRBV2 and TRBJ2-3): EPEVTQTPSHQVTQMGQEVILRCVPISNHLYFYWYRQILGQKVEFLVSFYNNEISEKSEIFDDQFSVERPDGSNFTLKIRSTKLEDSAMYFCASSEALSTDTQYFGPGTRLTVL.

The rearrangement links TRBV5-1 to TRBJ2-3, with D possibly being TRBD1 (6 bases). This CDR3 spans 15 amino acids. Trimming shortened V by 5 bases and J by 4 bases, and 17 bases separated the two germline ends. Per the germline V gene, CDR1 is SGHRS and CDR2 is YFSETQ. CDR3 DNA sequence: TGCGCCAGCAGTAAGCAGGGGAGTGAGCCAGATACGCAGTATTTT. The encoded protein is CASSKQGSEPDTQYF.

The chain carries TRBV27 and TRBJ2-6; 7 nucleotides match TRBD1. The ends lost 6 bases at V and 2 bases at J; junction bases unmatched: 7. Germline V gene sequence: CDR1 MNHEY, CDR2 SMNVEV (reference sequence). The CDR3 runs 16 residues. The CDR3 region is CASSRGRGTGANVLTF. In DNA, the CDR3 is TGTGCCAGCAGCCGAGGCAGGGGGACTGGGGCCAACGTCCTGACTTTC.

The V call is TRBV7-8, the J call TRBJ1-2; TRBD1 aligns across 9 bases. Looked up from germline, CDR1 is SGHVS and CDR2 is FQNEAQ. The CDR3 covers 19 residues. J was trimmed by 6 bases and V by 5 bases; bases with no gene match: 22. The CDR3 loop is CASSPILIGQGPPLHGYTF. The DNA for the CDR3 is TGTGCCAGCAGCCCCATTTTAATAGGACAGGGGCCACCTCTCCATGGCTACACCTTC.

CDR3 region: CASSSGRGAKETVYGYTF. As DNA, the CDR3 is TGCGCCAGCAGTTCTGGGAGGGGGGCGAAGGAAACGGTCTATGGCTACACCTTC. The V call is TRBV5-1, the J call TRBJ1-2; D may be TRBD1 (6 bases). Germline CDR1 and CDR2: SGHRS and YFSETQ. V was clipped by 5 bases and J by 4 bases, with 27 bases between them. The CDR3 sequence is 18 residues long.

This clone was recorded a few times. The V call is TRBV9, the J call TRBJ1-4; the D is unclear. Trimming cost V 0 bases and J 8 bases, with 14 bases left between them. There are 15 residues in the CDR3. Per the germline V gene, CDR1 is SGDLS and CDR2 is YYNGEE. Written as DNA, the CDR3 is TGTGCCAGCAGCGTAGGTTTGCGGAGCGAGGAAAAACTGTTTTTT. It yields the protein CASSVGLRSEEKLFF.

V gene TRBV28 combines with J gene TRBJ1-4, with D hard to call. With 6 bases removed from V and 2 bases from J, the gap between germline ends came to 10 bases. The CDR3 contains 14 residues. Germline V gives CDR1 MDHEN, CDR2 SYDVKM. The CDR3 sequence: CASSPGVTNEKLFF. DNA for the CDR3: TGTGCCAGCAGCCCGGGAGTCACTAATGAAAAACTGTTTTTT.

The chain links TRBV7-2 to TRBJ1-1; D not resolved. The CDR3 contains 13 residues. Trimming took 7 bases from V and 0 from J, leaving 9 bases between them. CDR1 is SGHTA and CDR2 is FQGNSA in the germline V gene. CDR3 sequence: CASTYGVNTEAFF. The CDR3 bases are TGTGCCAGCACCTACGGGGTGAACACTGAAGCTTTCTTT. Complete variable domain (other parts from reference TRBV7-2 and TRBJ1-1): GAGVSQSPSNKVTEKGKDVELRCDPISGHTALYWYRQSLGQGLEFLIYFQGNSAPDKSGLPSDRFSAERTGGSVSTLTIQRTQQEDSAVYLCASTYGVNTEAFFGQGTRLTVV.

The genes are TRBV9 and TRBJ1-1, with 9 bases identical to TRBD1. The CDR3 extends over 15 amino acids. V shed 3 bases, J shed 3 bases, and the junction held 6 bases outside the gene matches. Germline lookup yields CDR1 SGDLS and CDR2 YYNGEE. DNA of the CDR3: TGTGCCAGCAGCGCCGGGACAGGGTGGGACACTGAAGCTTTCTTT. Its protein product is CASSAGTGWDTEAFF.

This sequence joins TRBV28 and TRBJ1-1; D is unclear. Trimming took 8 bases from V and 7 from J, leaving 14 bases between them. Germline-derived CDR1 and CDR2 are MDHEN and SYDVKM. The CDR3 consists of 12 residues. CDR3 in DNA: TGTGCCAGCGCTCGGCGGGGTCGTGAAGCTTTCTTT. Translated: CASARRGREAFF.

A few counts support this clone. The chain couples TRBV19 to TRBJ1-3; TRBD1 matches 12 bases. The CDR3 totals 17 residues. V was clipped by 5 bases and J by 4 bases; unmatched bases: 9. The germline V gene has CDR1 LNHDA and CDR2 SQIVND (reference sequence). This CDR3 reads CASSLPGQGASGNTIYF. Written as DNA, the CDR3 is TGTGCCAGTAGTCTACCGGGACAGGGGGCATCGGGAAACACCATATATTTT.

The CDR3 coding sequence is TGTGCCAGCAGCTTGGGCGGGACAACTAATGAAAAACTGTTTTTT. It codes for CASSLGGTTNEKLFF. The J gene is TRBJ1-4, the V gene TRBV5-4; unclear D gene. Per the germline V gene, CDR1 is SGHNT and CDR2 is YYREEE (reference sequence). The CDR3 totals 15 residues. V was trimmed by 0 bases and J by 0 bases, leaving 6 bases between them.

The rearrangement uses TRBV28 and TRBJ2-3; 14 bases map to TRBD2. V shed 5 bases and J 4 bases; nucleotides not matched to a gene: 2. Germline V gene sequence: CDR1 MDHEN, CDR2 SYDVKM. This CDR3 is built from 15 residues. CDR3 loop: CASSRLAGGPDTQYF. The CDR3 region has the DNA TGTGCCAGCAGTAGACTAGCGGGAGGGCCAGATACGCAGTATTTT. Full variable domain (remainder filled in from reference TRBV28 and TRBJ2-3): DVKVTQSSRYLVKRTGEKVFLECVQDMDHENMFWYRQDPGLGLRLIYFSYDVKMKEKGDIPEGYSVSREKKERFSLILESASTNQTSMYLCASSRLAGGPDTQYFGPGTRLTVL.

DNA of the CDR3: TGTGCCAGCAGCTTAGAAGGGACTAGCGGGAGAAATACGCAGTATTTT. Protein product: CASSLEGTSGRNTQYF. The rearrangement links TRBV7-2 to TRBJ2-3; 14 nucleotides agree with TRBD2. CDR1 and CDR2 from the germline V gene are SGHTA and FQGNSA. Trimming took 1 base from V and 7 from J; bases not matched to a gene: 4. The CDR3 length is 16 residues.

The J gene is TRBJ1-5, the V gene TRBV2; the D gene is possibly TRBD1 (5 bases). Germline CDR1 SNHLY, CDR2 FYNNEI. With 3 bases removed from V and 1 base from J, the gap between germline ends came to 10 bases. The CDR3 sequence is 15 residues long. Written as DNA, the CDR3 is TGTGCCAGCAGTGACGGGGGGGGAAGCAATCAGCCCCAGCATTTT. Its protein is CASSDGGGSNQPQHF.

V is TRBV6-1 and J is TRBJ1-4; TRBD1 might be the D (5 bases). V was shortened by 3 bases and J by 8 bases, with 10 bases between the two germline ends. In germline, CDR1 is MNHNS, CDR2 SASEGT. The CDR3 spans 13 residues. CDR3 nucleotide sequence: TGTGCCAGCAGTGACAGGGCTGGAGAAAAACTGTTTTTT. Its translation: CASSDRAGEKLFF.

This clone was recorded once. The CDR3 here is CSVERTTGTGELFF. The CDR3 coding sequence is TGCAGCGTTGAAAGAACCACGGGAACCGGGGAGCTGTTTTTT. The chain carries TRBV29-1 and TRBJ2-2; possibly TRBD2 for D (5 bases). V dropped 2 bases and J dropped 5 bases, with 12 bases sitting between them. This CDR3 is built from 14 residues. From germline, CDR1 is SQVTM and CDR2 ANQGSEA.

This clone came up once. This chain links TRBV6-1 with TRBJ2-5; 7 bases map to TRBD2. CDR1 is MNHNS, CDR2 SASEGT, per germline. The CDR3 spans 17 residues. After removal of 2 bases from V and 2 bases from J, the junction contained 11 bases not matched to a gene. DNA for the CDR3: TGTGCCAGCAGTGAATACGGGGAGACTAGCTGGCAAGAGACCCAGTACTTC. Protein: CASSEYGETSWQETQYF.

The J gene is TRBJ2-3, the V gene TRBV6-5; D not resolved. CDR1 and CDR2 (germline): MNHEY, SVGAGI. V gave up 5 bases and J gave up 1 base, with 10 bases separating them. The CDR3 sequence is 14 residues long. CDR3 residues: CASSTLGGTDTQYF. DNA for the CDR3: TGTGCCAGCAGTACCCTAGGAGGCACAGATACGCAGTATTTT.